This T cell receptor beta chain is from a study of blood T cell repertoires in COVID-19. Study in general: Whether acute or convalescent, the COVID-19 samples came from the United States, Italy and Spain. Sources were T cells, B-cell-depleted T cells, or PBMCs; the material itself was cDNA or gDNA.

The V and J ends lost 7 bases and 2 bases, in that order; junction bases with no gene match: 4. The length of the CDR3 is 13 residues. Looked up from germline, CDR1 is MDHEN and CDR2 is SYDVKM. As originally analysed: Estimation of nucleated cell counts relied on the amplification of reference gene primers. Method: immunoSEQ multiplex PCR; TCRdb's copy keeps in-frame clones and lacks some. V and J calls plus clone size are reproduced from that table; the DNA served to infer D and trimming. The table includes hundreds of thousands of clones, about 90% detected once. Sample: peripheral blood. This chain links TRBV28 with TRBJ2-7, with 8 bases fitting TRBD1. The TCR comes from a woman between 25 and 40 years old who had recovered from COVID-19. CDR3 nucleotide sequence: TGTGCCAGCACTGGGACAGGTCCCTACGAGCAGTACTTC. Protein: CASTGTGPYEQYF. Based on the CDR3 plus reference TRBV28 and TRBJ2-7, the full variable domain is DVKVTQSSRYLVKRTGEKVFLECVQDMDHENMFWYRQDPGLGLRLIYFSYDVKMKEKGDIPEGYSVSREKKERFSLILESASTNQTSMYLCASTGTGPYEQYFGPGTRLTVT.